Reported below is one TCR beta chain. This record comes from a study of glioma-infiltrating T cells after dendritic cell vaccination. Sequenced by immunoSEQ multiplex PCR; TCRdb stores in-frame clones only, minus some. The sample lists around 78,000 clones, over 75% occurring once. As for time point: after dendritic cell vaccination, including at tumor progression/relapse. The source is a human donor with glioblastoma. The sample here was blood, taken after dendritic cell vaccination.

CDR3: CASSSQWSSYEQYF. For the CDR3, the DNA is TGTGCCAGCAGCTCCCAGTGGAGCTCCTACGAGCAGTACTTC. The genes are TRBV5-6 and TRBJ2-7; D call uncertain. The CDR3 has 14 amino acids. Trimming left V 3 bases short and J 0 bases short, with 10 bases between. Germline loops: CDR1 SGHDT, CDR2 YYEEEE.